This T cell receptor (beta chain) stems from a study of T cells in Graves' hyperthyroidism and ophthalmopathy. Study-wide findings and caveats: Model output signaled ophthalmopathy a median roughly 6 months ahead of onset. Blood also contained most expanded thyroid clonotypes above 0.001.

This clonotype was found many times. The antigen remains undetermined. Diagnostic assessment was based on clinical symptoms, serum thyroxine and TRAb, thyroid ultrasound and orbital computed tomography. About 10 ml fresh peripheral blood yielded the PBMCs. The CDR3 has 16 residues. V dropped 2 bases and J dropped 9; count of bases not matched to a gene: 5. Looked up from germline, CDR1 is SNHLY and CDR2 is FYNNEI. Using RNA transcripts as the source, TCR beta CDR3 regions were amplified. TCR CDR3 underwent first-round RT-PCR with the HTBI primer set. TCRdb re-called the multiplex PCR reads through MiXCR, storing one row per CDR3 protein. The profile shows over 250,000 distinct CDR3 sequences, around 13% of them singletons.

The receptor's source is a woman in her forties with Graves' ophthalmopathy. The sample consisted of blood. The rearrangement links TRBV2 to TRBJ2-1; 15 bases line up with TRBD2. CDR3 amino acids: CASSESGLAGGGEQFF. The CDR3 coding sequence is TGTGCCAGCAGTGAAAGTGGACTAGCGGGAGGGGGTGAGCAGTTCTTC.